The next 20 T cell receptor beta chains were all read from a single sample in a study of metastatic and nonmetastatic thyroid tumors. MiXCR was used by TCRdb to re-call the PCR reads. Of about 41,000 clones listed, approximately 25% are singletons. Every patient was untreated before thyroid surgery. The source material was tumor tissue. The source of these receptors is a female donor with papillary thyroid cancer or a benign thyroid nodule (not recorded which). Some clones in this sample may be carry-over from other donors' samples.

This chain uses TRBV20-1 with TRBJ2-7; D not resolved. Germline CDR1 and CDR2: DFQATT and SNEGSKA (reference sequence). The CDR3 is 14 amino acids. Deletions cut 6 bases from V and 7 bases from J, with 22 bases between. As DNA, the CDR3 is TGCAGTGCGGTTGTAGTGACTTTACGGCGGGAGCAGTACTTC. It yields the protein CSAVVVTLRREQYF.

This clone has ten or more counts. V and J are TRBV6-2 or TRBV6-3 and TRBJ2-6; 7 bases match TRBD1. V was pared by 4 bases and J by 3 bases, with 0 bases of the junction left unmatched. The CDR3 length is 14 residues. The germline V gene encodes CDR1 MNHEY and CDR2 SVGEGT. CDR3 in amino acids: CASSSGGGANVLTF. Written as DNA, the CDR3 is TGTGCCAGCAGTTCAGGGGGTGGGGCCAACGTCCTGACTTTC.

This clone has ten or more counts. The chain has TRBV7-2 and TRBJ1-2, with D hard to call. This CDR3 contains 14 residues. Trimming cost V 5 bases and J 1 base, with 11 bases left between them. The V gene's germline CDR1 is SGHTA and CDR2 FQGNSA. CDR3 sequence: CASSAREGNYGYTF. The DNA of the CDR3 is TGTGCCAGCAGCGCCCGGGAGGGTAACTATGGCTACACCTTC.

This clone is medium-sized. The chain is built from TRBV5-8 and TRBJ1-2; D not resolved. This CDR3 is 13 amino acids long. Germline CDR1 SGHTS, CDR2 YDEGEE. Trimming shortened V by 0 bases and J by 8 bases, and 11 bases separated the two germline ends. The CDR3 protein is CASSLDEDAGYTF. CDR3 DNA: TGTGCCAGCAGCTTGGATGAAGACGCCGGCTACACCTTC.

Ten or more counts support this clone. The V and J genes are TRBV20-1 and TRBJ2-3, with D maybe TRBD1 (5 bases). The CDR3 spans 13 residues. Between the trimmed V and J ends, which lost 7 bases and 3 bases, there was a span of 14 bases. Per the germline V gene, CDR1 is DFQATT and CDR2 is SNEGSKA (reference sequence). The CDR3 DNA follows: TGCAGTGGCCGAGACAGTACGACAGATACGCAGTATTTT. It translates to CSGRDSTTDTQYF.

This clone was detected ten times or more. The same CDR3 is also encoded by other DNA sequences in this sample. The chain uses TRBV27 and TRBJ2-1; the D is unclear. Germline-derived CDR1 and CDR2 are MNHEY and SMNVEV (reference sequence). CDR3 length: 11 residues. V was cut by 1 base and J by 8 bases, with 3 bases left in between. CDR3 amino acids: CASSLLDEQFF. In DNA, the CDR3 is TGTGCCAGCAGTTTATTGGATGAGCAGTTCTTC.

The chain links TRBV10-3 to TRBJ2-7, with 7 bases lining up with TRBD2. The trim removed 0 bases at V and 1 base at J, leaving 9 bases unmatched. This CDR3 region has 17 residues. The germline gives CDR1 ENHRY, CDR2 SYGVKD. This chain's CDR3 is CAISESMAGVRSYEQYF. CDR3 coding DNA: TGTGCCATCAGTGAGTCGATGGCGGGAGTTAGGTCCTACGAGCAGTACTTC.

This rearrangement joins TRBV29-1 to TRBJ2-1; 13 nucleotides line up with TRBD2. Germline V CDR1 and CDR2: SQVTM, ANQGSEA. Trimming at V came to 2 bases and at J to 9 bases, leaving 7 bases not matched to a gene. This CDR3 has 15 residues. CDR3 coding DNA: TGCAGCGTTGAAAAACTAGCGGGAGGGGGAAGTGAGCAGTTCTTC. It codes for CSVEKLAGGGSEQFF.

This sequence joins TRBV12-3 or TRBV12-4 and TRBJ2-1; no reliable D call. The V and J ends lost 3 bases and 9 bases respectively, with 6 bases between them. The CDR3 loop spans 11 amino acids. This CDR3 is CASSLGGEQFF. The CDR3 DNA sequence: TGTGCCAGCAGTTTGGGCGGTGAGCAGTTCTTC.

This chain links TRBV20-1 with TRBJ2-3; perhaps TRBD2 as D (7 bases). V was trimmed by 6 bases and J by 1 base, leaving 8 bases between them. The CDR3 is 12 residues long. The germline gives CDR1 DFQATT, CDR2 SNEGSKA (reference sequence). CDR3 bases: TGCAGTGCAGGGGGGGGCACAGATACGCAGTATTTT. Protein product: CSAGGGTDTQYF.

Details on this clone: Relative to the germline gene, one junction end is altered; a read error may explain this. This rearrangement joins TRBV5-1 to TRBJ1-1; TRBD1 might be the D (6 bases). The CDR3 loop spans 14 amino acids. Germline-derived CDR1 and CDR2 are SGHRS and YFSETQ. The CDR3 region is CASSLGQGSLDRYF. In nucleotides, the CDR3 is TGCGCCAGCAGCTTAGGGCAGGGGTCCCTGGATCGGTACTTT.

This chain links TRBV6-5 with TRBJ2-3; the match to TRBD2 covers 8 bases. After removal of 0 bases from V and 2 bases from J, the junction contained 4 bases not matched to a gene. The germline V gene has CDR1 MNHEY and CDR2 SVGAGI. The CDR3 covers 16 residues. The CDR3 reads CASSYSSGRATDTQYF. CDR3 coding DNA: TGTGCCAGCAGTTACTCGAGCGGGAGAGCCACAGATACGCAGTATTTT.

This clone was seen a handful of times. The chain carries TRBV10-3 and TRBJ2-7; D gene ambiguous. Per germline, CDR1 ENHRY and CDR2 SYGVKD. This CDR3 region has 13 residues. V was pared by 0 bases and J by 6 bases, with 9 bases between. For the CDR3, the DNA is TGTGCCATCAGTGAGTCAAGTTTTGGCGAGCAGTACTTC. Translated, it gives CAISESSFGEQYF.

This sequence joins TRBV6-1 and TRBJ1-1, with a possible D match to TRBD1 (5 bases). V gave up 6 bases and J gave up 1 base, with 9 bases separating them. From germline, CDR1 is MNHNS and CDR2 SASEGT. The CDR3 covers 13 residues. The DNA for the CDR3 is TGTGCCAGCAGCCGGGGGGGGAACACTGAAGCTTTCTTT. It codes for CASSRGGNTEAFF.

The chain carries TRBV20-1 and TRBJ1-1, with D tentatively TRBD1 (5 bases). The CDR3 covers 14 residues. V gave up 5 bases and J gave up 0 bases, with 13 bases separating them. CDR1 is DFQATT and CDR2 is SNEGSKA in the germline V gene (reference sequence). CDR3 loop: CSASTVNLNTEAFF. CDR3 nucleotides: TGCAGTGCTTCGACAGTGAACTTGAACACTGAAGCTTTCTTT.

This clone was observed many times. CDR3 sequence reads: CASSGLAEANEQFF. In nucleotides, the CDR3 is TGTGCCAGCAGTGGTCTAGCGGAGGCAAATGAGCAGTTCTTC. This rearrangement joins TRBV6-1 to TRBJ2-1, with 7 nucleotides matching TRBD2. The CDR3 length is 14 residues. Germline V CDR1 and CDR2: MNHNS, SASEGT. J gave up 7 bases and V 4 bases, and 7 bases lay outside the gene matches.

This clone was seen many times. This sequence joins TRBV20-1 and TRBJ1-5; possibly TRBD1 for D (5 bases). Germline V gene sequence: CDR1 DFQATT, CDR2 SNEGSKA (reference sequence). CDR3 size: 10 residues. The V gene lost 8 bases and the J gene lost 4 bases, with 6 bases spanning the gap. CDR3 sequence reads: CSWGNQPQHF. The CDR3 DNA follows: TGCAGTTGGGGGAATCAGCCCCAGCATTTT.

This clone was found a few times. Possible read error: a much larger clone is one base away. The genes are TRBV2 and TRBJ2-3; 8 positions agree with TRBD1. The CDR3 covers 14 residues. Trimming removed 7 bases from V and 5 bases from J; junction bases left unmatched: 8. The germline V gene has CDR1 SNHLY and CDR2 FYNNEI. CDR3 DNA: TGTGCCAGCATGTCGACAGGGGTAGGAGATACGCAGTATTTT. Translation: CASMSTGVGDTQYF.

V usage is TRBV20-1 and J usage is TRBJ2-3, with D unclear. V shed 3 bases and J shed 2 bases, with 6 bases lying between them. In germline, CDR1 is DFQATT, CDR2 SNEGSKA (reference sequence). The CDR3 is 12 amino acids. CDR3 in amino acids: CSARGSTDTQYF. CDR3 in DNA: TGCAGTGCTAGGGGATCCACAGATACGCAGTATTTT.

This clone was seen ten or more times. The chain employs TRBV2 and TRBJ1-3; D unclear. The CDR3 sequence is 14 residues long. CDR1 and CDR2 from the germline V gene are SNHLY and FYNNEI. V dropped 3 bases and J dropped 6 bases, with 12 bases sitting between them. The CDR3 region is CASSDRAAKNTIYF. The CDR3 DNA reads as TGTGCCAGCAGTGATAGGGCAGCGAAAAACACCATATATTTT. Full variable domain (missing parts from reference TRBV2 and TRBJ1-3): EPEVTQTPSHQVTQMGQEVILRCVPISNHLYFYWYRQILGQKVEFLVSFYNNEISEKSEIFDDQFSVERPDGSNFTLKIRSTKLEDSAMYFCASSDRAAKNTIYFGEGSWLTVV.